The 16 T cell receptor beta chains in this list originate from one sample, sequenced in a study of OX40 agonist ivuxolimab in advanced cancers. The table came from immunoSEQ multiplex PCR; TCRdb's copy has only in-frame clones and leaves some out. Here the sample spans about 62,000 clones, around 85% being singletons. The sequences come from CD4+ or CD8+ T cells sorted from blood, collected in a trial of the OX40 agonist ivuxolimab. Every receptor here comes from an adult with an advanced solid tumor such as melanoma, head and neck, liver or kidney cancer.

The chain carries TRBV12-5 and TRBJ2-7; TRBD1 or TRBD2 may be the D gene (6 bases each). CDR1 and CDR2 from the germline V gene are LGHNT and FRNRAP. The CDR3 is made up of 16 amino acids. The V and J ends lost 4 bases and 4 bases respectively, with 20 bases between them. The CDR3 region has the DNA TGTGCTAGTGGTTCCCCCGGGGGCTCCGGGATATACGAGCAGTACTTC. It specifies CASGSPGGSGIYEQYF.

The chain has TRBV4-1 and TRBJ2-6; 12 nucleotides match TRBD1. Trimming cost V 0 bases and J 2 bases; bases outside gene matches: 5. Germline loops: CDR1 MGHRA, CDR2 YSYEKL. The CDR3 sequence is 19 residues long. The CDR3 spells CASSQDPGTGGAGANVLTF. The CDR3 DNA reads as TGCGCCAGCAGCCAAGATCCCGGGACAGGGGGCGCTGGGGCCAACGTCCTGACTTTC.

This clone is a singleton in its sample. The J gene is TRBJ2-1, the V gene TRBV13, with TRBD2 matching over 11 bases. The V segment lost 5 bases and the J segment 9 bases; nucleotides outside the gene matches: 9. The CDR3 is made up of 15 amino acids. CDR1 is PRHDT, CDR2 FYEKMQ, per germline (reference sequence). CDR3 bases: TGTGCCAGCAGCGCGGGACTAGCGGTCGTTGGTGAGCAGTTCTTC. This sequence encodes CASSAGLAVVGEQFF.

V is TRBV19 and J is TRBJ1-2; the match to TRBD1 covers 10 bases. With V trimmed by 8 bases and J by 6 bases, 12 bases remained unmatched. Germline CDR1 LNHDA, CDR2 SQIVND (reference sequence). This CDR3 region has 15 residues. The CDR3 here is CASHKRGQGSHGYTF. CDR3 in DNA: TGTGCCAGTCATAAGCGGGGACAGGGGTCCCATGGCTACACCTTC. The full variable domain, rest sourced from reference TRBV19 and TRBJ1-2, is DGGITQSPKYLFRKEGQNVTLSCEQNLNHDAMYWYRQDPGQGLRLIYYSQIVNDFQKGDIAEGYSVSREKKESFPLTVTSAQKNPTAFYLCASHKRGQGSHGYTFGSGTRLTVV.

This sequence joins TRBV20-1 and TRBJ2-3; no definite D call. CDR3 size: 11 residues. Germline-derived CDR1 and CDR2 are DFQATT and SNEGSKA (reference sequence). Deletions cut 4 bases from V and 7 bases from J, with 9 bases between. The CDR3 DNA is TGCAGTGCTAAAAACGCTAATACGCAGTATTTT. It yields the protein CSAKNANTQYF.

The chain combines TRBV10-2 with TRBJ1-1; D unclear. Trimming removed 4 bases at V and 6 bases at J, with 18 bases between. Germline V gene sequence: CDR1 WSHSY, CDR2 SAAADI. The CDR3 contains 15 residues. The CDR3 DNA is TGCGCCAGCAGTGCCGCCTGGGCGGGTTCGGCTGAAGCTTTCTTT. Translation gives CASSAAWAGSAEAFF.

V usage is TRBV4-3 and J usage is TRBJ2-3, with 15 bases fitting TRBD2. V was clipped by 1 base and J by 0 bases; unmatched bases: 2. This CDR3 has 18 residues. Germline V gene data show CDR1 as LGHNA and CDR2 as YSLEER. CDR3 DNA sequence: TGCGCCAGCAGCCAAGCCGGGACTAGCGGGGGGAGCACAGATACGCAGTATTTT. It yields the protein CASSQAGTSGGSTDTQYF.

This chain uses TRBV29-1 with TRBJ1-2, with D possibly TRBD1 on 6 matching bases. The germline gives CDR1 SQVTM, CDR2 ANQGSEA. V was shortened by 4 bases and J by 8 bases, with 20 bases between the two germline ends. The CDR3 sequence is 14 residues long. The DNA of the CDR3 is TGCAGCGTTGTCGAAACAGGGAAAGAGGCCGGCTACACCTTC. It is translated as CSVVETGKEAGYTF.

This clone was seen once. The chain joins TRBV19 to TRBJ1-2; TRBD1 aligns across 7 bases. V shed 7 bases, J shed 8 bases, and the junction held 13 bases outside the gene matches. The V gene's germline CDR1 is LNHDA and CDR2 SQIVND (reference sequence). The CDR3 totals 14 residues. The CDR3 nucleotides read TGTGCCAGTACTTCGACAGGGACTATGACGGGCTACACCTTC. Its translation: CASTSTGTMTGYTF.

There are many counts of this clone. Different DNA sequences within this sample yield the same CDR3. The chain employs TRBV20-1 and TRBJ1-2; tentatively, D is TRBD1 (6 bases). V lost 4 bases, J lost 8 bases, and 11 bases lay in between. Germline loops: CDR1 DFQATT, CDR2 SNEGSKA (reference sequence). The CDR3 totals 11 residues. CDR3 coding DNA: TGCAGTGCTACAGGGGCAGGGGGCTACACCTTC. Translated: CSATGAGGYTF.

CDR3 sequence (DNA): TGTGCCAGCAGCCGTGGGACAGAAAACACTGAAGCTTTCTTT. The encoded protein is CASSRGTENTEAFF. The V gene is TRBV14, the J gene TRBJ1-1; 7 bases are shared with TRBD1. CDR3 length: 14 residues. Germline trimming cut 4 bases from V and 2 bases from J; bases unmatched to any gene: 4. The germline V gene encodes CDR1 SGHDN and CDR2 FVKESK. Full variable domain (remainder filled in from reference TRBV14 and TRBJ1-1): EAGVTQFPSHSVIEKGQTVTLRCDPISGHDNLYWYRRVMGKEIKFLLHFVKESKQDESGMPNNRFLAERTGGTYSTLKVQPAELEDSGVYFCASSRGTENTEAFFGQGTRLTVV.

This clone has only one observation. The rearrangement uses TRBV12-5 and TRBJ2-1, with D possibly matching TRBD1 (6 bases). Trimming removed 0 bases from V and 0 bases from J, with 9 bases in between. Germline lookup yields CDR1 LGHNT and CDR2 FRNRAP. The CDR3 is made up of 16 amino acids. The CDR3 protein is CASGLVQGPSYNEQFF. CDR3 nucleotide sequence: TGTGCTAGTGGTTTGGTGCAGGGGCCCTCCTACAATGAGCAGTTCTTC.

The J gene is TRBJ1-1, the V gene TRBV7-2, with TRBD1 matching 7 bases. This CDR3 region has 16 residues. Germline loops: CDR1 SGHTA, CDR2 FQGNSA. V shed 4 bases, J shed 5 bases, and the junction held 13 bases outside the gene matches. CDR3 DNA sequence: TGTGCCAGCAGCTCTATCATTACAGGGGAGAAAACTGAAGCTTTCTTT. Encoded protein: CASSSIITGEKTEAFF.

The chain combines TRBV9 with TRBJ1-6, with D unresolved. The CDR3 runs 15 residues. Germline V gene data show CDR1 as SGDLS and CDR2 as YYNGEE. The V end lost 0 bases, the J end lost 7 bases, and 11 bases lay between the germline ends. CDR3 in DNA: TGTGCCAGCAGCGTAGTCGGGGAAAGGAATTCACCCCTCCACTTT. As protein: CASSVVGERNSPLHF.

The chain is built from TRBV11-2 and TRBJ2-7, with a weak D call TRBD1 (5 bases). Germline CDR1 reads SGHAT; CDR2 reads FQNNGV. Trimming removed 4 bases at V and 1 base at J, with 14 bases between. This CDR3 is built from 15 residues. CDR3 sequence: CASSSGGKGSYEQYF. CDR3 coding DNA: TGTGCCAGCAGCTCCGGCGGAAAGGGGTCCTACGAGCAGTACTTC.

V and J are TRBV2 and TRBJ1-1; the D gene is possibly TRBD1 (5 bases). V gave up 4 bases and J gave up 2 bases, with 14 bases separating them. The CDR3 sequence is 15 residues long. Per the germline V gene, CDR1 is SNHLY and CDR2 is FYNNEI. The CDR3 spells CASSVTGTVNTEAFF. The CDR3 DNA sequence: TGTGCCAGCAGTGTGACCGGGACCGTCAACACTGAAGCTTTCTTT.